The rows below give T cell receptor beta chains drawn from one sample of a study of regulatory T cells in long-lasting Graves disease. TCRdb redid the calling of the multiplex PCR reads with MiXCR, one entry per CDR3 protein. This sample has roughly 400,000 distinct CDR3 sequences; about a fifth occur once, and the top ten carry less than 25%. Sequenced here: peripheral blood mononuclear cells (PBMCs), sampled when the disease was refractory, from a patient treated with antithyroid drugs. These receptors all come from a female donor with Graves disease. Each CDR3 is given with its conserved first and last residue. The order of the fields is V gene, J gene, CDR3 length, CDR3 protein.

v_gene: TRBV20-1; j_gene: TRBJ1-1; len: 15; CDR3aa: CSAPGGESMNTEAFF
v_gene: TRBV20-1; j_gene: TRBJ1-4; len: 15; CDR3aa: CSADRMDRANEKLFF
v_gene: TRBV12-3/TRBV12-4; j_gene: TRBJ2-1; len: 14; CDR3aa: CASSSGTSYNEQFF
v_gene: TRBV27; j_gene: TRBJ1-1; len: 16; CDR3aa: CASSLWGQGGLTEAFF
v_gene: TRBV7-3; j_gene: TRBJ2-2; len: 15; CDR3aa: CASSVGLAVAGELFF
v_gene: TRBV19; j_gene: TRBJ1-1; len: 11; CDR3aa: CASEVGPEAFF
v_gene: TRBV18; j_gene: TRBJ2-7; len: 14; CDR3aa: CASSLPGPGYEQYF
v_gene: TRBV10-1; j_gene: TRBJ2-5; len: 14; CDR3aa: CASSESGLFETQYF
v_gene: TRBV6-1; j_gene: TRBJ2-5; len: 13; CDR3aa: CASRRDYIETQYF
v_gene: TRBV7-9; j_gene: TRBJ1-2; len: 13; CDR3aa: CASSSAGGFGYTF
v_gene: TRBV6-2/TRBV6-3; j_gene: TRBJ1-5; len: 15; CDR3aa: CASSPRGLSNQPQHF
v_gene: TRBV9; j_gene: TRBJ1-3; len: 15; CDR3aa: CASSASQSTGNTIYF
v_gene: TRBV24-1; j_gene: TRBJ2-1; len: 14; CDR3aa: CATSDWQGSDGQFF
v_gene: TRBV7-2; j_gene: TRBJ2-2; len: 17; CDR3aa: CASSPSRGGGHTGELFF
v_gene: TRBV10-3; j_gene: TRBJ2-7; len: 12; CDR3aa: CAISGTQREQYF
v_gene: TRBV29-1; j_gene: TRBJ2-2; len: 13; CDR3aa: CSVDKANTGELFF
v_gene: TRBV12-3/TRBV12-4; j_gene: TRBJ1-6; len: 13; CDR3aa: CASSPRIDSPLHF
v_gene: TRBV7-2; j_gene: TRBJ1-4; len: 15; CDR3aa: CASSLERGANEKLFF
v_gene: TRBV30; j_gene: TRBJ2-2; len: 15; CDR3aa: CAWSGGQLYTGELFF
v_gene: TRBV29-1; j_gene: TRBJ2-7; len: 11; CDR3aa: CSAVDFYEQYF
v_gene: TRBV27; j_gene: TRBJ1-2; len: 15; CDR3aa: CASSSGQGADYGYTF
v_gene: TRBV11-2; j_gene: TRBJ2-5; len: 16; CDR3aa: CASSSGTSGVQETQYF
v_gene: TRBV6-1; j_gene: TRBJ1-5; len: 17; CDR3aa: CASSEDRGLVRNQPQHF
v_gene: TRBV7-9; j_gene: TRBJ2-2; len: 16; CDR3aa: CASSSPGTPNTGELFF
v_gene: TRBV10-3; j_gene: TRBJ2-3; len: 17; CDR3aa: CAISPTSGSLGTDTQYF
v_gene: TRBV7-2; j_gene: TRBJ2-5; len: 13; CDR3aa: CASSLDQRETQYF
v_gene: TRBV7-8; j_gene: TRBJ1-2; len: 16; CDR3aa: CASSRDGTGGAYGYTF
v_gene: TRBV19; j_gene: TRBJ1-5; len: 16; CDR3aa: CASSIVGTGSGQPQHF
v_gene: TRBV7-2; j_gene: TRBJ2-7; len: 14; CDR3aa: CASSLEQGSGEQYF
v_gene: TRBV9; j_gene: TRBJ2-7; len: 13; CDR3aa: CASSTLTGPEQYF
v_gene: TRBV7-2; j_gene: TRBJ1-2; len: 15; CDR3aa: CASSPPGGRIYGYTF
v_gene: TRBV10-2; j_gene: TRBJ2-4; len: 16; CDR3aa: CASSENSGRLVNIQYF
v_gene: TRBV12-3/TRBV12-4; j_gene: TRBJ1-1; len: 12; CDR3aa: CASSPGLFEAFF
v_gene: TRBV19; j_gene: TRBJ2-7; len: 13; CDR3aa: CATRGPFNYEQYF
v_gene: TRBV27; j_gene: TRBJ2-7; len: 15; CDR3aa: CASSPSGQGFNEQYF